This entry lists 20 T cell receptor beta chains sequenced from one sample in a study of identical twins. TCRdb reprocessed the 5' RACE reads via MiXCR and lists one record per CDR3 protein. Among roughly 480,000 distinct CDR3 sequences listed, 20% to 30% were seen once. The same specimen was also included in a second study, on T cells expressing NK-cell markers.

Sequenced material: CD4+ T cells sorted from blood. These receptors were taken from a woman aged 18-29 years in good health.

CDR3 DNA sequence: TGTGCCATCAACCCAGGGAACAATGAGCAGTTCTTC. Amino acid sequence: CAINPGNNEQFF. The rearrangement links TRBV10-3 to TRBJ2-1; D may be TRBD1 (5 bases). Trimming removed 7 bases at V and 5 bases at J, with 9 bases between. Germline V gene data show CDR1 as ENHRY and CDR2 as SYGVKD. The CDR3 covers 12 residues.

With respect to this clonotype: The junction departs from germline at one end; a sequencing error may be responsible. The chain combines TRBV7-8 with TRBJ2-7; the D gene is possibly TRBD2 (5 bases). CDR1 is SGHVS, CDR2 FQNEAQ, per germline. CDR3 length: 14 residues. Written as DNA, the CDR3 is TGTGCCAGCAGCCCCCGACGGGGAAACTACGAGAAGTACTTC. It encodes CASSPRRGNYEKYF.

V usage is TRBV10-3 and J usage is TRBJ2-5, with a tentative D call TRBD2 (5 bases). The CDR3 runs to 13 residues. Trimming took off 4 bases at V and 5 bases at J, with 11 bases between the two ends. The germline CDR1 and CDR2 sequences are ENHRY and SYGVKD. The CDR3 DNA sequence: TGTGCCATCAGTGGAGCGGTTCTGGAGACCCAGTACTTC. Translated, it gives CAISGAVLETQYF.

This clonotype has more than one count but fewer than ten. The chain employs TRBV9 and TRBJ2-1, with TRBD1 as a possible D gene (5 bases). The V gene lost 3 bases and the J gene lost 5 bases, with 9 bases spanning the gap. Per the germline V gene, CDR1 is SGDLS and CDR2 is YYNGEE. The CDR3 sequence is 13 residues long. The CDR3 DNA is TGTGCCAGCAGCGCAGACAGCCACAATGAGCAGTTCTTC. Its translation is CASSADSHNEQFF.

The count of this clonotype is one. V usage is TRBV7-9 and J usage is TRBJ2-1; TRBD2 agrees at 7 bases. Unmatched junction bases numbered 6, after V lost 3 bases and J lost 4 bases. The CDR3 runs 15 residues. Germline V gene data show CDR1 as SEHNR and CDR2 as FQNEAQ (reference sequence). CDR3 loop: CASSFGGGGYNEQFF. CDR3 nucleotide sequence: TGTGCCAGCAGCTTTGGTGGGGGGGGTTACAATGAGCAGTTCTTC.

This clonotype was observed a handful of times. The V and J genes are TRBV4-2 and TRBJ2-4, with 8 bases fitting TRBD2. The trim removed 2 bases at V and 2 bases at J, leaving 8 bases unmatched. This CDR3 comprises 17 residues. CDR1 and CDR2 from the germline V gene are LGHNA and YNFKEQ. The CDR3 spells CASSQTYGGVTKNIQYF. DNA for the CDR3: TGTGCCAGCAGCCAAACCTACGGGGGGGTGACCAAAAACATTCAGTACTTC.

This clonotype has just a few counts. The V call is TRBV25-1, the J call TRBJ2-2, with D tentatively TRBD1 (6 bases). V lost 5 bases, J lost 5 bases, and 9 bases lay in between. Looked up from germline, CDR1 is MGHDK and CDR2 is SYGVNS. This CDR3 spans 13 amino acids. CDR3 coding DNA: TGTGCCAGCAGTAAACAGGGTACCGGGGAGCTGTTTTTT. Its protein is CASSKQGTGELFF.

CDR3 DNA: TGCGCCAGCAGCCTGCTGGGGGCTTACAATGAGCAGTTCTTC. Translating it yields CASSLLGAYNEQFF. The chain is built from TRBV5-1 and TRBJ2-1, with D perhaps TRBD1 (6 bases). The CDR3 length is 14 residues. Looked up from germline, CDR1 is SGHRS and CDR2 is YFSETQ. V dropped 4 bases and J dropped 4 bases, with 12 bases sitting between them.

The rearrangement uses TRBV5-6 and TRBJ2-1; 7 bases align to TRBD2. The CDR3 loop spans 14 amino acids. V shed 4 bases and J 8 bases; nucleotides not matched to a gene: 9. Germline loops: CDR1 SGHDT, CDR2 YYEEEE. The CDR3 bases are TGTGCCAGCAGCCTAGGACTAGGGGTGGATGAGCAGTTCTTC. Amino acids: CASSLGLGVDEQFF.

This clonotype was found a few times. The gene calls are TRBV10-3 and TRBJ1-5, with D possibly being TRBD1 (6 bases). The ends were cut back, 8 bases at V and 1 base at J, with 15 bases in the middle. Germline V CDR1 and CDR2: ENHRY, SYGVKD. The CDR3 extends over 15 amino acids. CDR3 sequence reads: CAISPTGLSNQPQHF. CDR3 nucleotides: TGTGCCATCTCCCCGACAGGACTAAGCAATCAGCCCCAGCATTTT.

This clonotype turned up a few times. The chain joins TRBV20-1 to TRBJ2-7; TRBD2 is a possible D gene (6 bases). The ends were cut back, 1 base at V and 3 bases at J, with 13 bases in the middle. The CDR3 runs 14 residues. Germline CDR1 DFQATT, CDR2 SNEGSKA (reference sequence). The CDR3 loop reads CSARVPQGGYEQYF. The CDR3 DNA is TGCAGTGCTAGAGTGCCGCAGGGAGGCTACGAGCAGTACTTC.

V usage is TRBV29-1 and J usage is TRBJ1-5; TRBD1 matches at 7 bases. The V and J ends lost 6 bases and 4 bases, in that order; junction bases with no gene match: 3. CDR1 is SQVTM and CDR2 is ANQGSEA in the germline V gene. This CDR3 is 12 amino acids long. CDR3 nucleotide sequence: TGCAGCGTGGGACAGAGGAATCAGCCCCAGCATTTT. This gives the protein CSVGQRNQPQHF.

This clonotype has at least ten counts. The chain joins TRBV11-2 to TRBJ2-7; D might be TRBD2 (6 bases). Germline V CDR1 and CDR2: SGHAT, FQNNGV. V lost 5 bases and J 7 bases, leaving 24 bases between the germline ends. CDR3 length: 16 residues. CDR3 nucleotides: TGTGCCAGCAGCCCCCTAGGAGGCGGACTAACTGTAGAGCAGTACTTC. This translates into CASSPLGGGLTVEQYF.

This chain links TRBV29-1 with TRBJ1-5; a possible D gene is TRBD1 (6 bases). Trimming took 5 bases from V and 4 from J, leaving 9 bases between them. The CDR3 is made up of 12 amino acids. The V gene's germline CDR1 is SQVTM and CDR2 ANQGSEA. Written as DNA, the CDR3 is TGCAGCGTTCGACAGGCGAATCAGCCCCAGCATTTT. Protein sequence: CSVRQANQPQHF.

The sample holds a few counts of this clonotype. The rearrangement links TRBV7-2 to TRBJ2-2; D unclear. V dropped 1 base and J dropped 7 bases, with 10 bases sitting between them. The germline gives CDR1 SGHTA, CDR2 FQGNSA. There are 14 residues in the CDR3. This CDR3 is CASSLVGSGGELFF. The CDR3, as DNA: TGTGCCAGCAGCTTAGTGGGTTCGGGCGGGGAGCTGTTTTTT. The whole variable domain, remainder taken from reference TRBV7-2 and TRBJ2-2, is GAGVSQSPSNKVTEKGKDVELRCDPISGHTALYWYRQSLGQGLEFLIYFQGNSAPDKSGLPSDRFSAERTGGSVSTLTIQRTQQEDSAVYLCASSLVGSGGELFFGEGSRLTVL.

The sample holds a few counts of this clonotype. The V gene is TRBV11-2, the J gene TRBJ2-1; no definite D call. CDR3 length: 14 amino acids. Deletions cut 0 bases from V and 15 bases from J, with 18 bases between. Germline V CDR1 and CDR2: SGHAT, FQNNGV. Here the CDR3 DNA reads TGTGCCAGCAGCTTAGATCGTTACCAAGGGTTTCCGTTCTTC. Its protein is CASSLDRYQGFPFF.

The V call is TRBV11-3, the J call TRBJ2-3; D unresolved. CDR1 and CDR2 from the germline V gene are SGHNT and YENEEA. This CDR3 is built from 14 residues. V was pared by 3 bases and J by 6 bases, with 13 bases between. CDR3 bases: TGTGCCAGCAGCTTGGCACTCTTGGAGGATACGCAGTATTTT. Residues: CASSLALLEDTQYF.

This clonotype appeared a few times. V and J are TRBV2 and TRBJ2-7; D unresolved. V was cut by 2 bases and J by 5 bases, with 10 bases left in between. CDR1 SNHLY and CDR2 FYNNEI come from the germline V gene. CDR3 length: 13 amino acids. The CDR3 spells CASSERVGNEQYF. The CDR3, as DNA: TGTGCCAGCAGTGAAAGAGTTGGCAACGAGCAGTACTTC.

This clonotype has a handful of counts. The V and J genes are TRBV3-1 and TRBJ2-7; a weak D match, TRBD2 (5 bases). V dropped 4 bases and J dropped 5 bases, with 12 bases sitting between them. This CDR3 is 13 amino acids long. In germline, CDR1 is LGHDT, CDR2 YNNKEL (reference sequence). The CDR3: CASSPLVTHEQYF. CDR3 sequence (DNA): TGTGCCAGCAGCCCACTAGTAACCCACGAGCAGTACTTC.

This clonotype was recorded a few times. Germline is not matched at one junction end, which may reflect a read error. V usage is TRBV12-5 and J usage is TRBJ2-1, with 14 bases aligning to TRBD2. CDR1 and CDR2 (germline): LGHNT, FRNRAP. The CDR3 spans 15 residues. The CDR3: CASGLGLAGALEQFF. The DNA of the CDR3 is TGTGCTAGTGGATTGGGACTAGCGGGAGCCCTTGAGCAGTTCTTC.